Listed here are 3 T cell receptor beta chains from one sample, sequenced in a study of T cell responses to AZD1222 COVID-19 vaccine. Sequencing was performed with immunoSEQ multiplex PCR; in TCRdb, only in-frame clones are kept and a portion is missing. The sample has more than 100,000 clones; around 89% are singletons. Sequenced material: peripheral blood, taken on day 0 of AZD1222 vaccination. The origin of the receptors is an adult in good health.

The chain joins TRBV11-2 to TRBJ2-2, with D hard to call. Per the germline V gene, CDR1 is SGHAT and CDR2 is FQNNGV. CDR3 length equals 13 residues. Trimming left V 2 bases short and J 8 bases short, with 9 bases between. The CDR3 nucleotides are TGTGCCAGCAGCTTATTGGTGTCGGGGGAGCTGTTTTTT. Protein product: CASSLLVSGELFF.

The V gene is TRBV2, the J gene TRBJ2-7, with 7 bases fitting TRBD1. Germline lookup yields CDR1 SNHLY and CDR2 FYNNEI. The CDR3 has 14 residues. V trimming: 8 bases; J trimming: 4 bases; junction bases outside the gene matches: 11. DNA of the CDR3: TGTGCCAGCCTGGACCCGGGGACAGCTTACGAGCAGTACTTC. Translation: CASLDPGTAYEQYF.

The genes are TRBV29-1 and TRBJ1-2; tentative D call: TRBD1 (6 bases). V was trimmed by 7 bases and J by 4 bases, leaving 13 bases between them. CDR1 and CDR2 (germline): SQVTM, ANQGSEA. CDR3 size: 12 residues. CDR3 DNA sequence: TGCAGCGCCGAATTGGGGGCCTATGGCTACACCTTC. It codes for CSAELGAYGYTF.